The rows below give T cell receptor beta chains drawn from one sample of a study of siplizumab effects on memory and regulatory T cells. Libraries were prepared by immunoSEQ multiplex PCR; TCRdb keeps only in-frame clonotypes and omits some of them. Of around 110,000 clones in the sample, about 95% were seen once. Sequenced: non-Treg CD4+ T cells sorted from blood. The source of these receptors is a human donor in good health. Both conserved end residues are part of each CDR3. The order of the fields is CDR3 protein, CDR3 DNA, D gene, clone size, J gene, V gene, CDR3 length. The D gene is left open where the match is weak. A row's size may be missing; if present it is once, few, many or a size class.

CASSLVKAGPVNEQFF TGTGCCAGCAGCTTGGTTAAAGCGGGGCCTGTGAATGAGCAGTTCTTC TRBD2 NA TRBJ2-1 TRBV5-6 16
CASSPRSDTQYF TGTGCCAGCAGTCCTCGTTCAGATACGCAGTATTTT NA NA TRBJ2-3 TRBV27 12
CASSRDLNEKLFF TGTGCCAGCAGCCGGGACCTCAATGAAAAACTGTTTTTT NA NA TRBJ1-4 TRBV5-4 13
CASSSLPRSSTGELFF TGTGCCAGCAGTTCCCTACCAAGGAGTAGCACCGGGGAGCTGTTTTTT NA once TRBJ2-2 TRBV27 16
CAWSVLRGFENGYTF TGTGCCTGGAGTGTACTGCGGGGCTTCGAGAATGGCTACACCTTC NA NA TRBJ1-2 TRBV30 15
CASSLTKPTDTQYF TGTGCCAGCAGCTTGACCAAACCCACAGATACGCAGTATTTT NA NA TRBJ2-3 TRBV7-9 14
CASSLNRGYEQYF TGTGCCAGCAGCTTAAACAGAGGTTACGAGCAGTACTTC NA NA TRBJ2-7 TRBV7-2 13
CASSRGQSHNSPLHF TGTGCCAGCAGCCGAGGACAGTCCCATAATTCACCCCTCCACTTT NA NA TRBJ1-6 TRBV6-5 15
CASSYGNPNAYGYTF TGTGCCAGCAGTTACGGGAACCCGAACGCCTATGGCTACACCTTC NA NA TRBJ1-2 TRBV28 15
CASSGIVGYGYTF TGTGCCAGCAGCGGAATAGTGGGCTATGGCTACACCTTC NA NA TRBJ1-2 TRBV9 13
CASSPPWSGGYNEQFF TGTGCCAGCTCACCACCATGGAGCGGGGGCTACAATGAGCAGTTCTTC TRBD2 NA TRBJ2-1 TRBV18 16
CSSKSRDSFFYGYTF TGCAGCAGTAAAAGCAGGGACAGTTTTTTCTATGGCTACACCTTC TRBD1 NA TRBJ1-2 TRBV29-1 15
CASSRSSTASYEQYF TGTGCCAGCAGCCGTAGTTCGACCGCTAGTTACGAGCAGTACTTC NA NA TRBJ2-7 TRBV13 15
CASNREGWKPQHF TGTGCCAGTAACAGGGAGGGTTGGAAGCCCCAGCATTTT NA NA TRBJ1-5 TRBV19 13
CASSLVPGPSGETQYF TGCGCCAGCAGCTTGGTCCCGGGACCGAGCGGGGAGACCCAGTACTTC NA NA TRBJ2-5 TRBV5-1 16
CASSVRAGGSVDTQYF TGTGCCAGCAGTGTACGAGCGGGGGGATCCGTGGATACGCAGTATTTT TRBD2 NA TRBJ2-3 TRBV6-1 16
CAISEGDNEQFF TGTGCCATCAGTGAGGGGGACAATGAGCAGTTCTTC NA NA TRBJ2-1 TRBV10-3 12
CAWSVKGTGNQPQHF TGTGCCTGGAGTGTTAAAGGGACGGGGAATCAGCCCCAGCATTTT NA few TRBJ1-5 TRBV30 15
CASSLGMNTGELFF TGCGCCAGCAGCTTGGGGATGAACACCGGGGAGCTGTTTTTT NA few TRBJ2-2 TRBV5-1 14
CASSALTYVETQYF TGTGCCAGCAGCGCTCTAACCTACGTGGAGACCCAGTACTTC NA NA TRBJ2-5 TRBV7-2 14
CASSPKPRGTANYGYTF TGTGCCAGCAGCCCCAAACCAAGAGGGACGGCTAACTATGGCTACACCTTC NA NA TRBJ1-2 TRBV7-2 17
CAIRLAGGYNEQFF TGTGCCATCAGGCTAGCGGGTGGGTACAATGAGCAGTTCTTC TRBD2 NA TRBJ2-1 TRBV10-3 14
CAIRLAGANYGYTF TGTGCCATCAGGTTGGCAGGGGCTAACTATGGCTACACCTTC NA NA TRBJ1-2 TRBV10-3 14
CASSLAPGARTEAFF TGCGCCAGCAGCTTGGCCCCGGGGGCAAGAACTGAAGCTTTCTTT NA NA TRBJ1-1 TRBV5-1 15
CASSSGATNYGYTF TGCGCCAGCAGCTCCGGGGCGACTAACTATGGCTACACCTTC NA NA TRBJ1-2 TRBV5-1 14
CASSRAPAGGLYNEQFF TGCGCCAGCAGCCGCGCCCCTGCGGGGGGGCTTTACAATGAGCAGTTCTTC TRBD2 NA TRBJ2-1 TRBV4-1 17
CATSRGRSYGYTF TGTGCCACCAGCAGGGGACGGTCCTATGGCTACACCTTC NA NA TRBJ1-2 TRBV15 13
CASSLDRGETQYF TGTGCCAGCAGCTTGGACAGGGGGGAGACCCAGTACTTC TRBD1 NA TRBJ2-5 TRBV11-2 13
CASSPGTLFGTQYF TGTGCCAGCAGCCCTGGGACGCTCTTTGGGACCCAGTACTTC NA NA TRBJ2-5 TRBV7-2 14
CASIERGQSYNEQFF TGTGCCAGCATCGAAAGGGGTCAAAGCTACAATGAGCAGTTCTTC NA NA TRBJ2-1 TRBV6-1 15
CASSLRGDADTQYF TGCGCCAGCAGCCTGAGAGGGGATGCAGATACGCAGTATTTT NA NA TRBJ2-3 TRBV5-1 14
CSAGQETQYF TGCAGTGCCGGCCAAGAGACCCAGTACTTC NA NA TRBJ2-5 TRBV20-1 10
CASSDIQGALGYTF TGTGCCAGCAGTGATATACAGGGGGCGCTTGGCTACACCTTC TRBD1 NA TRBJ1-2 TRBV6-1 14
CASSLVGRNNEQFF TGTGCCAGCAGCTTGGTGGGACGCAACAATGAGCAGTTCTTC NA few TRBJ2-1 TRBV5-4 14
CATSRDRLPPEAFF TGTGCCACCAGCAGAGATCGTCTCCCTCCTGAAGCTTTCTTT NA once TRBJ1-1 TRBV15 14
CASSQESRAAQPQHF TGTGCCAGCAGCCAAGAGAGCAGGGCGGCACAGCCCCAGCATTTT NA NA TRBJ1-5 TRBV4-2 15
CASSFSQTQDTQYF TGCGCCAGCAGCTTTAGCCAGACTCAGGATACGCAGTATTTT NA NA TRBJ2-3 TRBV5-1 14
CASSPGAGAEAFF TGTGCCAGCTCACCAGGGGCGGGGGCTGAAGCTTTCTTT NA NA TRBJ1-1 TRBV18 13
CASSSLGGMATEAFF TGTGCCAGCAGTTCCCTGGGGGGGATGGCTACTGAAGCTTTCTTT NA NA TRBJ1-1 TRBV6-4 15
CASSLVSSDTQYF TGTGCCAGCAGCTTAGTTTCCTCGGATACGCAGTATTTT NA NA TRBJ2-3 TRBV7-9 13
CASSESGRYNEQFF TGTGCCAGCAGTGAATCCGGCCGTTACAATGAGCAGTTCTTC NA once TRBJ2-1 TRBV25-1 14
CASSSREGKLFF TGTGCCAGCAGTTCCAGGGAAGGAAAACTGTTTTTT NA NA TRBJ1-4 TRBV6-5 12
CASSSHREVTQYF TGCGCCAGCAGTTCCCACAGGGAGGTGACCCAGTACTTC NA NA TRBJ2-5 TRBV10-1 13
CSVDDRPMNTEAFF TGCAGCGTTGATGACAGGCCGATGAACACTGAAGCTTTCTTT NA once TRBJ1-1 TRBV29-1 14
CASSFPGRENTEAFF TGTGCCAGCAGCTTTCCGGGACGGGAGAACACTGAAGCTTTCTTT NA NA TRBJ1-1 TRBV5-4 15
CASIQKGPHLGGYTF TGTGCCAGTATCCAAAAAGGACCCCACCTGGGCGGCTACACCTTC NA NA TRBJ1-2 TRBV19 15
CASRSYNEQFF TGTGCCAGTAGGTCCTACAATGAGCAGTTCTTC NA NA TRBJ2-1 TRBV19 11
CASTSQRGRYNEQFF TGTGCCAGCACTTCCCAGCGGGGCAGGTACAATGAGCAGTTCTTC TRBD2 NA TRBJ2-1 TRBV11-2 15
CASSSGSGSSYNEQFF TGCGCCAGCAGTAGTGGTAGCGGGAGTTCCTACAATGAGCAGTTCTTC TRBD2 NA TRBJ2-1 TRBV10-1 16